These 22 T cell receptor beta chains originate from one sample sequenced in a study of T cell repertoires in cytomegalovirus infection. Via MiXCR, TCRdb re-called the reads, giving one row per CDR3 protein. The sample carries 480,000 or so distinct CDR3 sequences, approximately 10% recorded once. Specimen: PBMCs. Receptor source: a human donor in good health (CMV status not recorded). Some clones in this sample may be carry-over from other donors' samples.

This clonotype has just a few counts. The CDR3 bases are TGTGCCAGCAGTTACTATAGCGGGACCTACAATGAGCAGTTCTTC. It codes for CASSYYSGTYNEQFF. V is TRBV6-2 or TRBV6-3 and J is TRBJ2-1, with 8 bases identical to TRBD2. V lost 1 base and J lost 2; bases outside the gene matches: 1. This CDR3 contains 15 residues. The V gene's germline CDR1 is MNHEY and CDR2 SVGEGT.

This clonotype was seen at least ten times. V is TRBV28 and J is TRBJ2-5, with TRBD2 matching over 16 bases. V dropped 6 bases and J dropped 5; count of bases not matched to a gene: 6. The CDR3 consists of 16 residues. The germline V gene encodes CDR1 MDHEN and CDR2 SYDVKM. This CDR3 is CASRPLGLAGGETQYF. CDR3 sequence (DNA): TGTGCCAGCAGGCCCTTGGGACTAGCGGGAGGGGAGACCCAGTACTTC.

This clonotype was seen only a few times. The V and J genes are TRBV5-1 and TRBJ1-2; D gene ambiguous. CDR1 and CDR2 from the germline V gene are SGHRS and YFSETQ. Trimming removed 2 bases from V and 4 bases from J, with 9 bases in between. This CDR3 spans 13 amino acids. The CDR3 region has the DNA TGCGCCAGCAGCTTAGAGTACTCCTATGGCTACACCTTC. Translating gives CASSLEYSYGYTF.

This clonotype was seen many times. The chain links TRBV27 to TRBJ1-1, with a weak D call TRBD1 (6 bases). This CDR3 region has 15 residues. CDR1 is MNHEY, CDR2 SMNVEV, per germline (reference sequence). Between the trimmed V and J ends, which lost 5 bases and 1 base, there was a span of 14 bases. The CDR3 DNA follows: TGTGCCAGCAGTATCCTCCCGGGGGCGAACACTGAAGCTTTCTTT. It yields the protein CASSILPGANTEAFF.

There are a few counts of this clonotype. The CDR3 bases are TGCGCCAGCAGCTCAGGGACAGGGACTAGCACAGATACGCAGTATTTT. Protein sequence: CASSSGTGTSTDTQYF. V usage is TRBV5-1 and J usage is TRBJ2-3; 9 bases fit TRBD1. The V and J ends lost 3 bases and 0 bases, in that order; junction bases with no gene match: 5. CDR1 is SGHRS, CDR2 YFSETQ, per germline. The CDR3 consists of 16 residues.

The table lists this clonotype with many counts. This chain connects TRBV28 to TRBJ2-3, with a weak D call TRBD2 (5 bases). The V and J ends lost 2 bases and 7 bases respectively, with 16 bases between them. From germline, CDR1 is MDHEN and CDR2 SYDVKM. This CDR3 is built from 15 residues. CDR3 in DNA: TGTGCCAGCAGTTTACAGAGCGGTGGCATGAATACGCAGTATTTT. Translating it yields CASSLQSGGMNTQYF.

This clonotype appeared many times. The chain recombines TRBV28 with TRBJ2-2; D uncertain. Trimming removed 5 bases from V and 6 bases from J, with 16 bases in between. CDR1 and CDR2 from the germline V gene are MDHEN and SYDVKM. The CDR3 loop spans 15 amino acids. The CDR3 nucleotides are TGTGCCAGCAGTCCCCTAGGTAGTCTGGCCGGGGAGCTGTTTTTT. Amino acid sequence: CASSPLGSLAGELFF.

This clonotype was counted many times. The V and J genes are TRBV4-2 and TRBJ1-4; TRBD1 might be the D (5 bases). Trimming pared 4 bases from V and 8 bases from J, leaving 17 bases between. Germline CDR1 is LGHNA and CDR2 is YNFKEQ. The CDR3 has 15 residues. Here the CDR3 reads CASSPTVGGGEKLFF. CDR3 bases: TGTGCCAGCAGCCCCACCGTCGGTGGGGGGGAAAAACTGTTTTTT.

This clonotype has more than one count but fewer than ten. V and J are TRBV27 and TRBJ1-2; maybe TRBD1 (5 bases). CDR1 is MNHEY and CDR2 is SMNVEV in the germline V gene (reference sequence). There are 12 residues in the CDR3. Trimming pared 6 bases from V and 3 bases from J, leaving 8 bases between. The CDR3 spells CASRGTYYGYTF. The CDR3 region has the DNA TGTGCCAGCAGGGGGACTTACTATGGCTACACCTTC.

J is TRBJ2-1 and V is TRBV5-1; D could derive from TRBD1 or TRBD2 (5 bases each). CDR3 length: 16 amino acids. The ends were cut back, 4 bases at V and 3 bases at J, with 17 bases in the middle. Germline CDR1 reads SGHRS; CDR2 reads YFSETQ. The CDR3 DNA reads as TGCGCCAGCAGCCTGGACGGGGACCCAGTCTACAATGAGCAGTTCTTC. As protein: CASSLDGDPVYNEQFF.

The sample holds many counts of this clonotype. This chain connects TRBV24-1 to TRBJ1-5; 9 positions agree with TRBD1. The ends lost 9 bases at V and 6 bases at J; junction bases unmatched: 14. The CDR3 sequence is 16 residues long. CDR1 and CDR2 (germline): KGHDR, SFDVKD. As DNA, the CDR3 is TGTGCCACCGAGTCGGGACAGGGAAGCCCAGCTCAGCCCCAGCATTTT. This gives the protein CATESGQGSPAQPQHF.

The V gene is TRBV6-2 or TRBV6-3, the J gene TRBJ2-3; D is unclear. The CDR3 totals 14 residues. The germline gives CDR1 MNHEY, CDR2 SVGEGT. Trimming removed 0 bases from V and 3 bases from J, with 7 bases in between. The CDR3 here is CASSYSKTTDTQYF. As DNA, the CDR3 is TGTGCCAGCAGTTACTCGAAGACAACAGATACGCAGTATTTT.

This clonotype appeared many times. The CDR3 spells CASSRSGETQYF. The CDR3 bases are TGTGCCAGCAGTCGAAGCGGGGAGACCCAGTACTTC. J is TRBJ2-5 and V is TRBV7-2; D is possibly TRBD2 (6 bases). CDR1 is SGHTA, CDR2 FQGNSA, per germline. This CDR3 is 12 amino acids long. The V gene lost 6 bases and the J gene lost 5 bases, with 10 bases spanning the gap.

This clonotype was recorded a few times. The chain recombines TRBV5-1 with TRBJ1-6, with D unclear. This CDR3 has 14 amino acids. V was pared by 8 bases and J by 6 bases, with 15 bases between. Germline lookup yields CDR1 SGHRS and CDR2 YFSETQ. CDR3 coding DNA: TGCGCCAGTCAGTGGGAGCCTGCTAATTCACCCCTCCACTTT. This translates into CASQWEPANSPLHF.

This clonotype was seen at least ten times. The CDR3 region has the DNA TGTGCCAGCAGCTTATGGACTAACACCGGGGAGCTGTTTTTT. Its protein is CASSLWTNTGELFF. V gene TRBV7-9 combines with J gene TRBJ2-2, with D possibly matching TRBD2 (5 bases). The V end lost 2 bases, the J end lost 2 bases, and 6 bases lay between the germline ends. The CDR3 runs 14 residues. CDR1 SEHNR and CDR2 FQNEAQ come from the germline V gene (reference sequence).

On this clonotype: It may be a read error: a sequence one base away is much more abundant. The chain recombines TRBV7-3 with TRBJ1-3; 10 positions agree with TRBD1. The CDR3 runs 16 residues. V was pared by 8 bases and J by 2 bases, with 9 bases of the junction left unmatched. The germline CDR1 and CDR2 sequences are SGHTA and FQGTGA. The CDR3 coding sequence is TGTGCCAGCGGCAACGAGGGACAGGGGCCTGGAAACACCATATATTTT. It yields the protein CASGNEGQGPGNTIYF.

Ten or more counts support this clonotype. This sequence joins TRBV29-1 and TRBJ2-6; D not resolved. The CDR3 has 15 residues. Germline V gene data show CDR1 as SQVTM and CDR2 as ANQGSEA. The V and J ends lost 1 base and 0 bases respectively, with 7 bases between them. CDR3 loop: CSVEGSSSGANVLTF. CDR3 DNA: TGCAGCGTTGAAGGTAGCAGCTCTGGGGCCAACGTCCTGACTTTC. The variable domain in full, with the rest retrieved from reference TRBV29-1 and TRBJ2-6, is SAVISQKPSRDICQRGTSLTIQCQVDSQVTMMFWYRQQPGQSLTLIATANQGSEATYESGFVIDKFPISRPNLTFSTLTVSNMSPEDSSIYLCSVEGSSSGANVLTFGAGSRLTVL.

This clonotype was picked up many times. The chain joins TRBV12-3 or TRBV12-4 to TRBJ1-2, with a tentative D call TRBD1 (6 bases). Trimming pared 5 bases from V and 6 bases from J, leaving 16 bases between. The CDR3 covers 14 residues. The CDR3 sequence is CASSPRTARNGYTF. The DNA of the CDR3 is TGTGCCAGCAGTCCGAGGACAGCCCGGAATGGCTACACCTTC.

This clonotype has a handful of counts. The genes are TRBV12-3 or TRBV12-4 and TRBJ1-1; maybe TRBD1 (6 bases). The CDR3 is made up of 14 amino acids. The germline V and J ends were trimmed by 7 bases and 3 bases, with 15 bases remaining between them. CDR3 sequence reads: CASTWTDFYTEAFF. CDR3 DNA sequence: TGTGCCAGCACTTGGACAGATTTTTACACTGAAGCTTTCTTT.

This clonotype was counted at least ten times. The gene calls are TRBV5-1 and TRBJ1-1, with D tentatively TRBD1 (5 bases). The germline V gene encodes CDR1 SGHRS and CDR2 YFSETQ. The CDR3 is 13 amino acids. Trimming removed 1 base at V and 7 bases at J, with 11 bases between. CDR3 coding DNA: TGCGCCAGCAGCTTGTCCTACGACAGTGAAGCTTTCTTT. Encoded protein: CASSLSYDSEAFF.

This clonotype appeared a few times. V is TRBV28 and J is TRBJ2-5; 7 bases match TRBD1. The CDR3 contains 14 residues. Germline CDR1 is MDHEN and CDR2 is SYDVKM. The V segment lost 4 bases and the J segment 5 bases; nucleotides outside the gene matches: 7. The CDR3 reads CASSSQGSRETQYF. The CDR3 coding sequence is TGTGCCAGCAGTTCACAGGGGTCCCGGGAGACCCAGTACTTC.

This clonotype appeared many times. This chain links TRBV6-2 or TRBV6-3 with TRBJ1-6, with D unresolved. Germline values: CDR1 MNHEY, CDR2 SVGEGT. Deletions cut 10 bases from V and 4 bases from J, with 11 bases between. The CDR3 is made up of 13 amino acids. DNA of the CDR3: TGTGCCAACGGGAGGGCTTATAATTCACCCCTCCACTTT. Translated: CANGRAYNSPLHF.